This T cell receptor (beta chain) was obtained from a study of T cell clusters in autoimmune cytopenias. General observations from the study: TRB repertoire shifts in secondary cytopenia and chronic lymphocytic leukemia mostly reflected lymphoma, not autoimmunity. Active autoimmune hepatitis patients had around 2.7-fold fewer exclusive TRB clusters than healthy donors. Primary autoimmune cytopenia patients seemingly lacked the physiological T cell clusters found in healthy donors.

TRB was amplified by touch-down multiplex PCR, primer pools A and B combined. TCRdb re-called the multiplex PCR reads, yielding one record per CDR3 amino acid sequence without DNA. The sample totals roughly 5,200 distinct CDR3 sequences. TRB was amplified from around 0.25 ug of peripheral blood genomic DNA per sample. This clonotype ranks as medium-sized (0.01 to 0.1%) in terms of frequency. Its antigen is currently unknown. In germline, CDR1 is MNHEY, CDR2 SMNVEV (reference sequence). CDR3 length equals 15 residues. The chain joins TRBV27 to TRBJ1-1. The receptor's source is a human donor with an autoimmune cytopenia or autoimmune hepatitis (not recorded which). Specimen: peripheral blood. CDR3: CASSLAAGAYTEAFF.